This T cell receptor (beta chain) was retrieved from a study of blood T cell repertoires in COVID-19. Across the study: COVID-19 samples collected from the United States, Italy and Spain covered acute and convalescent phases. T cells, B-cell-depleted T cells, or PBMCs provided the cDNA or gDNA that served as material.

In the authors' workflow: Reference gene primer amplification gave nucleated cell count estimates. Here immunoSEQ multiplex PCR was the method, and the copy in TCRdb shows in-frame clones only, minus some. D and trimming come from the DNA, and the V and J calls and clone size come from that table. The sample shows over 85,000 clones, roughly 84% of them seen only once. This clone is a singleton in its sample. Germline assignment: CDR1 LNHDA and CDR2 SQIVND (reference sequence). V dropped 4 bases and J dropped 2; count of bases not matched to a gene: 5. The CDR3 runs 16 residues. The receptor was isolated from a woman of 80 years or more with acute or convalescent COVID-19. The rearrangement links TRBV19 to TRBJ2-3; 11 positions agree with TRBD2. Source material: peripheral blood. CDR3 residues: CASSTRLAGNTDTQYF. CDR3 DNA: TGTGCCAGTAGTACCCGACTAGCGGGGAACACAGATACGCAGTATTTT.